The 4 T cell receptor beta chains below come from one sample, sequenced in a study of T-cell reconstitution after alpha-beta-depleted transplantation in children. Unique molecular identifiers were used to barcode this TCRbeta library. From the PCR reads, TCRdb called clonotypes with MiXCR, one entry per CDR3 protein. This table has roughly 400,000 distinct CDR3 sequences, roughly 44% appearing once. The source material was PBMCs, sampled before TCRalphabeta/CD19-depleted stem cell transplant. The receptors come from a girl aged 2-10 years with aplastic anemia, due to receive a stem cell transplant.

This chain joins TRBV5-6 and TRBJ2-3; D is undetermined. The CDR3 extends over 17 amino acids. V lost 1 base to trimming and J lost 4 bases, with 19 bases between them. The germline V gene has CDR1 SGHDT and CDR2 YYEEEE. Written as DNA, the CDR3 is TGTGCCAGCAGCTTGTTGGCTGGGTCAGCGAGCGCAGATACGCAGTATTTT. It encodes CASSLLAGSASADTQYF.

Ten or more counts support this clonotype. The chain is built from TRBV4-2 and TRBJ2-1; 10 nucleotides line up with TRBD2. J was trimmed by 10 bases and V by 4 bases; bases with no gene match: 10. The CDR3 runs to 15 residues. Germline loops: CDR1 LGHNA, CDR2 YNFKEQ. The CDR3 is CASSPSQREGGEQFF. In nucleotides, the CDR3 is TGTGCCAGCAGCCCGAGTCAGCGGGAGGGCGGGGAGCAGTTCTTC.

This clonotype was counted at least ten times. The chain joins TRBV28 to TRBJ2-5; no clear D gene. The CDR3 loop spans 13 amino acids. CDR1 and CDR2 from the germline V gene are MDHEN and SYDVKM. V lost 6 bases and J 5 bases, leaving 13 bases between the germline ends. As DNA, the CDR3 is TGTGCCAGCAGAACCTGGGTCGACGAGACCCAGTACTTC. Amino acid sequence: CASRTWVDETQYF.

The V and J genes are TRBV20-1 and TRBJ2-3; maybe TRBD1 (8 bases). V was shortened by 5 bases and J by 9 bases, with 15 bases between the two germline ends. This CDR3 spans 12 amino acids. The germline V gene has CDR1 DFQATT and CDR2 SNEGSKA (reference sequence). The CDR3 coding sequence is TGCAGTGCTTACAGGGGGGGAGGGACGCAGTATTTT. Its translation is CSAYRGGGTQYF.